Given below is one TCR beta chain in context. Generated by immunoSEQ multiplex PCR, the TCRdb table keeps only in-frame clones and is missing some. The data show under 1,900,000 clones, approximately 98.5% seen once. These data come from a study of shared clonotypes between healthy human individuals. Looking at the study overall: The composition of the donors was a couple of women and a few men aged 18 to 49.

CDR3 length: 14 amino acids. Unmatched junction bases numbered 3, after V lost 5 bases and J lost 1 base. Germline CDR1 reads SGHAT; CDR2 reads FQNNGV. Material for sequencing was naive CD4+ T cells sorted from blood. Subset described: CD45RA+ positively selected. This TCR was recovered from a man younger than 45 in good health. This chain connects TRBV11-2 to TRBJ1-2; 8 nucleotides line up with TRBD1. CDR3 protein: CASSKTGVNYGYTF. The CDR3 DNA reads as TGTGCCAGCAGCAAGACAGGGGTTAACTATGGCTACACCTTC.